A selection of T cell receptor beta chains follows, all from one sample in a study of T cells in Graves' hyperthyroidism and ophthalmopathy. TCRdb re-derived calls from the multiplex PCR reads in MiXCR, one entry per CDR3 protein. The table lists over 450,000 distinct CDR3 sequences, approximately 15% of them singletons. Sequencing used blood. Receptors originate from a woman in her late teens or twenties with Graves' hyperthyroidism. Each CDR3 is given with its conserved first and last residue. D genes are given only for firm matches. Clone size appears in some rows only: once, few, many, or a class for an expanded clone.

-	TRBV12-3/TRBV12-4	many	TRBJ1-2	CASSFRLRQHLYGYTF	TGTGCCAGCAGTTTCAGGCTTAGGCAGCACCTCTATGGCTACACCTTC
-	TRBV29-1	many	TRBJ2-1	CSVQRRLSSNNEQFF	TGCAGCGTGCAGAGGCGTCTTAGCAGCAACAATGAGCAGTTCTTC
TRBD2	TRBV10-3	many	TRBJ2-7	CAIRREAYEQYF	TGTGCCATCAGGCGGGAGGCCTACGAGCAGTACTTC
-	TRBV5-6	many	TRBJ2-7	CASSFPQARDYEQYF	TGTGCCAGCAGCTTCCCCCAGGCCAGGGACTACGAGCAGTACTTC
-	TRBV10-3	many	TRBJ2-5	CAITRGMSAQETQYF	TGTGCCATCACCCGAGGGATGAGTGCCCAAGAGACCCAGTACTTC
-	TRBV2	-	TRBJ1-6	CATSDYGNSPLHF	TGTGCCACCAGTGATTACGGGAATTCACCCCTCCACTTT
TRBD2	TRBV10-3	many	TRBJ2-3	CAISESASGAPDTQYF	TGTGCCATCAGTGAGTCCGCTAGCGGGGCTCCAGATACGCAGTATTTT
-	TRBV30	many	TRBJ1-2	CAWRGGGYTF	TGTGCCTGGAGGGGTGGGGGCTACACCTTC
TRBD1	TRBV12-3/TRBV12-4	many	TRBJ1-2	CASSSTDRLGYTF	TGTGCCAGCAGTTCCACGGACAGGCTTGGCTACACCTTC
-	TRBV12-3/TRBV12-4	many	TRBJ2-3	CASSLSAPERYGGRTDTQYF	TGTGCCAGCAGTTTATCCGCCCCGGAGCGCTATGGCGGACGCACAGATACGCAGTATTTT
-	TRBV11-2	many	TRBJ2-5	CASSLVWSQETQYF	TGTGCCAGCAGCTTAGTGTGGAGCCAAGAGACCCAGTACTTC
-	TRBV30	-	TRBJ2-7	CAWSVSTTGYEQYF	TGTGCCTGGAGTGTATCTACAACCGGCTACGAGCAGTACTTC
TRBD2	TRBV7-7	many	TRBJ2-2	CASSLLAGEGTGELFF	TGTGCCAGCAGCTTACTAGCGGGAGAGGGCACCGGGGAGCTGTTTTTT
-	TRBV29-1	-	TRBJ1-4	CSVEDLEELFF	TGCAGCGTTGAAGATTTGGAAGAACTGTTTTTT
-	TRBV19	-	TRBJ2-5	CASSPLLGDQYF	TGTGCCAGTAGCCCCCTTCTTGGGGACCAGTACTTC
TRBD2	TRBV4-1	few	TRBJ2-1	CASSPKREGNEQFF	TGCGCCAGCAGTCCCAAGCGGGAGGGCAATGAGCAGTTCTTC
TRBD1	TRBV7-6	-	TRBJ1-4	CASSLGTAVSNEKLFF	TGTGCCAGCAGCCTCGGGACAGCGGTTTCTAATGAAAAACTGTTTTTT
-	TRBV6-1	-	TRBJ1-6	CASKPQGNYNSPLHF	TGTGCCAGCAAACCTCAGGGGAATTATAATTCACCCCTCCACTTT
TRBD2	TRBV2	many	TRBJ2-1	CAIGLAGNEQFF	TGTGCCATAGGACTAGCTGGGAATGAGCAGTTCTTC
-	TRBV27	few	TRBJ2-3	CASTRSQGGDTQYF	TGTGCCAGCACGCGATCGCAGGGGGGAGATACGCAGTATTTT
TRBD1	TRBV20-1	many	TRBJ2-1	CSAPGQAYNEQFF	TGCAGTGCTCCGGGACAGGCATACAATGAGCAGTTCTTC
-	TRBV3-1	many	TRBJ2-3	CASTAGGTAYVPQYF	TGTGCCAGCACCGCCGGCGGGACTGCATATGTGCCGCAGTATTTT
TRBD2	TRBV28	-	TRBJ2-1	CASSPTSGRATSYNEQFF	TGTGCCAGCAGTCCGACTAGCGGGAGGGCCACTTCCTACAATGAGCAGTTCTTC
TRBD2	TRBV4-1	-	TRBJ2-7	CASSQIGTSGSYEQYF	TGCGCCAGCAGCCAGATCGGGACTAGCGGGAGCTACGAGCAGTACTTC
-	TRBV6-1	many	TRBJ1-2	CASSGQREGTYGYTF	TGTGCCAGCAGTGGCCAGCGGGAAGGAACTTATGGCTACACCTTC
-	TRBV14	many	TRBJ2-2	CASSQEGFASFGELFF	TGTGCCAGCAGCCAAGAAGGTTTCGCCAGCTTCGGGGAGCTGTTTTTT
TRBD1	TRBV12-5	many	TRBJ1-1	CASGPSPGTGTSNTEAFF	TGTGCTAGTGGTCCCTCACCCGGGACAGGGACATCGAACACTGAAGCTTTCTTT
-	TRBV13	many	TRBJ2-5	CASSTEGEGARAQETQYF	TGTGCCAGCAGCACTGAGGGTGAAGGAGCGCGGGCACAAGAGACCCAGTACTTC
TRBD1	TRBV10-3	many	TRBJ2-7	CAISGTGGRSSYEQYF	TGTGCCATCAGTGGGACAGGGGGTCGTAGCTCCTACGAGCAGTACTTC
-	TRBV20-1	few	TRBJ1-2	CSARLQENLYGYTF	TGCAGTGCTCGCTTACAGGAGAACTTGTATGGCTACACCTTC
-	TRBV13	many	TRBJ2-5	CASSFRGTQYF	TGTGCCAGCAGCTTCCGGGGGACCCAGTACTTC
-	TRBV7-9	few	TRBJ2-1	CASSFKAGRAQLHSYNEQFF	TGTGCCAGCAGCTTTAAGGCGGGAAGGGCACAATTACACTCCTACAATGAGCAGTTCTTC